Listed here are 13 T cell receptor beta chains from one sample, sequenced in a study of long-term antiretroviral therapy in people with HIV. At the survey level, the v3.0 immunoSEQ assay was run. Some clones are missing from TCRdb's copy, which holds only in-frame ones; the method was immunoSEQ multiplex PCR. The sample includes tens of thousands of clones, 82% of them seen just once. Specimen: unsorted PBMCs, collected 1.1 years before starting antiretroviral therapy. These receptors all stem from a woman younger than 45 with HIV.

The V call is TRBV6-6, the J call TRBJ1-5; the match to TRBD1 covers 7 bases. The J segment lost 7 bases and the V segment lost 2 bases, leaving 8 bases of the junction unmatched. The CDR3 is 15 residues long. Germline CDR1 reads MNHNY; CDR2 reads SVGAGI (reference sequence). As DNA, the CDR3 is TGTGCCAGCAGTTACGCTGCAGGGGGTCGACAGCCCCAGCATTTT. Amino acid sequence: CASSYAAGGRQPQHF.

This clone was detected a few times. This sequence joins TRBV11-2 and TRBJ1-3; D remains ambiguous. This CDR3 region has 15 residues. Germline assignment: CDR1 SGHAT and CDR2 FQNNGV. Trimming pared 0 bases from V and 3 bases from J, leaving 9 bases between. CDR3 DNA: TGTGCCAGCAGCTTAGATCGTGACCGTGGAAACACCATATATTTT. Translation gives CASSLDRDRGNTIYF.

The genes are TRBV5-5 and TRBJ1-1; the match to TRBD1 covers 7 bases. Trimming removed 4 bases from V and 3 bases from J; junction bases left unmatched: 9. The length of the CDR3 is 15 residues. Germline CDR1 SGHKS, CDR2 YYEKEE (reference sequence). The CDR3 bases are TGTGCCAGCAGCCTTGGGACAGCCAGGGACACTGAAGCTTTCTTT. It translates to CASSLGTARDTEAFF.

The V and J genes are TRBV2 and TRBJ2-3; TRBD2 agrees at 9 bases. V gave up 6 bases and J gave up 2 bases; unmatched junction bases: 6. The germline gives CDR1 SNHLY, CDR2 FYNNEI. The CDR3 is 15 residues long. Here the CDR3 DNA reads TGTGCCAGCAGGTCAGCGGGGGGAAACACAGATACGCAGTATTTT. Translation: CASRSAGGNTDTQYF.

The genes are TRBV30 and TRBJ1-3; perhaps TRBD1 as D (6 bases). CDR1 is GTSNPN and CDR2 is SVGIG in the germline V gene (reference sequence). The V end lost 5 bases, the J end lost 5 bases, and 16 bases lay between the germline ends. The CDR3 loop spans 14 amino acids. The CDR3 DNA sequence: TGTGCCTGGCTGGACAGCGATATCAGAAACACCATATATTTT. It encodes CAWLDSDIRNTIYF.

The chain recombines TRBV6-5 with TRBJ1-5; D gene ambiguous. The V gene lost 5 bases and the J gene lost 4 bases, with 15 bases spanning the gap. Germline CDR1 MNHEY, CDR2 SVGAGI. This CDR3 comprises 15 residues. The CDR3 DNA sequence: TGTGCCAGCAGTAACGACGGCGATCGGAATCAGCCCCAGCATTTT. Its translation is CASSNDGDRNQPQHF.

This clone was recorded only once. The chain recombines TRBV4-1 with TRBJ1-4; D call uncertain. The CDR3 is 15 residues long. Trimming pared 1 base from V and 10 bases from J, leaving 16 bases between. Germline V gives CDR1 MGHRA, CDR2 YSYEKL. CDR3 nucleotide sequence: TGCGCCAGCAGCCAAGTATGGGTCCGCAGACTAAAACTGTTTTTT. It specifies CASSQVWVRRLKLFF.

The gene calls are TRBV19 and TRBJ1-3; the D gene is possibly TRBD1 (5 bases). The CDR3 length is 14 residues. Germline V gene data show CDR1 as LNHDA and CDR2 as SQIVND (reference sequence). The germline V and J ends were trimmed by 6 bases and 2 bases, with 11 bases remaining between them. The CDR3 DNA follows: TGTGCCAGTAGCCCCTTAGGGGCTGGAAACACCATATATTTT. Protein sequence: CASSPLGAGNTIYF.

The CDR3 here is CASSLGDVNYGYTF. As DNA, the CDR3 is TGTGCCAGCAGCTTAGGGGACGTTAACTATGGCTACACCTTC. The chain couples TRBV7-9 to TRBJ1-2, with D maybe TRBD1 (5 bases). Per the germline V gene, CDR1 is SEHNR and CDR2 is FQNEAQ (reference sequence). The CDR3 runs 14 residues. The V end lost 1 base, the J end lost 1 base, and 7 bases lay between the germline ends.

In its sample, this clone was seen once. The J gene is TRBJ1-1, the V gene TRBV6-5; D is unclear. This CDR3 contains 12 residues. The V end was cut by 4 bases, the J end by 7 bases, with 10 bases between. Germline V gene data show CDR1 as MNHEY and CDR2 as SVGAGI. The CDR3 sequence: CASSSDGVEAFF. CDR3 sequence (DNA): TGTGCCAGCAGTTCGGATGGGGTTGAAGCTTTCTTT.

The chain recombines TRBV6-1 with TRBJ2-5, with TRBD2 as a possible D gene (6 bases). Deletions cut 3 bases from V and 5 bases from J, with 16 bases between. The CDR3 is made up of 15 amino acids. Germline values: CDR1 MNHNS, CDR2 SASEGT. CDR3 DNA sequence: TGTGCCAGCAGTGATTCCGGGCTGGAGGGGGAGACCCAGTACTTC. Translated, it gives CASSDSGLEGETQYF.

This chain joins TRBV7-8 and TRBJ1-1, with 10 bases fitting TRBD1. Germline lookup yields CDR1 SGHVS and CDR2 FQNEAQ. Trimming removed 5 bases from V and 4 bases from J; junction bases left unmatched: 4. The CDR3 covers 14 residues. The CDR3 DNA reads TGTGCCAGCAGCCTTAGACAGGGGGCCACTGAAGCTTTCTTT. The encoded protein is CASSLRQGATEAFF.

This chain connects TRBV9 to TRBJ2-2; a weak D match, TRBD1 (5 bases). Looked up from germline, CDR1 is SGDLS and CDR2 is YYNGEE. CDR3 length: 14 amino acids. Trimming took off 3 bases at V and 6 bases at J, with 12 bases between the two ends. The CDR3 bases are TGTGCCAGCAGCGCCAAATTAGGGGCCGGGGAGCTGTTTTTT. As protein: CASSAKLGAGELFF.